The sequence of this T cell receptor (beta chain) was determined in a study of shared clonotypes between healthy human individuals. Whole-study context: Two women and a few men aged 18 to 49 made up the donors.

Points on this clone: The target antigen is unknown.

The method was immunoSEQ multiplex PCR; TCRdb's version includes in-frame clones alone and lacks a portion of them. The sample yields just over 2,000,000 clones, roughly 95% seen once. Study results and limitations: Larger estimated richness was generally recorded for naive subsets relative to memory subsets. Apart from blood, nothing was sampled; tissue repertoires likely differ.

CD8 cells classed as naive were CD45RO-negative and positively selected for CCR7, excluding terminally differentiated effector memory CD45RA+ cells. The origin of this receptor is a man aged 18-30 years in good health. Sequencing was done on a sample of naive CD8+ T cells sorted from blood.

This chain's CDR3 is CASSKAPSGLSSYNEQFF. DNA of the CDR3: TGTGCCAGCAGCAAAGCGCCTAGCGGGCTTAGCTCCTACAATGAGCAGTTCTTC. The genes are TRBV21-1 and TRBJ2-1; the table calls TRBD2, which could not be checked here. TRBV21-1 has pseudogene status. The CDR3 contains 18 residues.